The TCR beta chain under discussion was sequenced for a study of beta chain features in type 1 diabetes. Overall study findings and caveats: All four CD4+ subsets of Type 1 diabetes patients contained TCRB CDR3s that were moderately but significantly shorter.

With regard to this clone: Its antigen remains unknown.

What was sequenced were expressed TCRB transcripts, since all of the isolated RNA had been reverse transcribed. The table came from immunoSEQ multiplex PCR; TCRdb's copy has only in-frame clones and leaves some out. The sample shows around 97,000 clones, roughly 28% of them seen only once. This CDR3 region has 18 residues. V lost 2 bases, J lost 9 bases, and 20 bases stayed unmatched. Germline assignment: CDR1 SGDLS and CDR2 YYNGEE. The sample taken for sequencing was central memory CD4+ T cells from blood. This chain connects TRBV9 to TRBJ2-1; TRBD2 matches at 7 bases. This receptor was obtained from a woman between 18 and 29 years old with type 1 diabetes. CDR3 residues: CASSVDVNKREVTSEQFF. The CDR3 DNA is TGTGCCAGCAGCGTCGACGTGAACAAGCGGGAAGTCACCTCTGAGCAGTTCTTC.